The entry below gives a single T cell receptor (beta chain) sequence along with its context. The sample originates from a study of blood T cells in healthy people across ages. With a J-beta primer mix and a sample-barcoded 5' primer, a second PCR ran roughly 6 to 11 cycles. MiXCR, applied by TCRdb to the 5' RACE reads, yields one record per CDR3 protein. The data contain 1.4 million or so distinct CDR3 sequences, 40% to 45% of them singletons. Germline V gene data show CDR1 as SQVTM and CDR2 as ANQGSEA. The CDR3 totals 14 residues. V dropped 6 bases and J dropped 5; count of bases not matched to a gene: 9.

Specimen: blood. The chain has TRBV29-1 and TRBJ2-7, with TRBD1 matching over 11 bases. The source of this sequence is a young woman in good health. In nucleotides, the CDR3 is TGCAGCGTAGAGGACAGGGGGCTTTCGAACGAGCAGTACTTC. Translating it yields CSVEDRGLSNEQYF.